This entry is about one T cell receptor (beta chain). No antigen is known for it. The record has no base qualities; no much larger clone is one base away. To prepare the library, RACE was applied. Sequenced on a NextSeq 500. Library preparation attached unique molecular identifiers to individual cDNA molecules for quantitative, reproducible TCR counting. For every blood RNA sample, sequencing covered both the TCR alpha and TCR beta chains. From the authors' description of their analysis: The median number of TCRs per sample was over 95,000, ranging from roughly 20,000 to 700,000. The Decombinator software suite was used to annotate V, J and CDR3 in the TCR reads. For the PS versus PT1 abundance plots, all samples were subsampled to the same number of TCRs (28,000). TCRs were defined as expanded if absent before sensitization and observed at least eight times at the 2-week time point. The public sequencing data were trimmed at Q25 with fastp and processed into clonotypes with MiXCR by TCRdb, which kept only in-frame beta chains. Each CDR3 protein appears once, grouped with its most common genes and DNA. These V and J calls are TCRdb output, not the study's own analysis. This sample has about 200,000 distinct CDR3 sequences in its table, and around 23% of those were observed once. The top ten hold roughly 2.3% of the sample.

The sample belongs to a study of human T cells and chemical hapten exposure (dated by TCRdb to about 2021). With respect to the entire study: For sensitization, 2% DPC in acetone was applied to a roughly 2 cm by roughly 2 cm area of upper inner arm skin. Patients additionally received weekly therapeutic DPC doses to the scalp throughout the roughly 25-week study period. Patch testing was done on the upper back using Finn chambers containing 0.01% DPC, and results were scored after 6 days according to International Contact Dermatitis Research Group standards. Alopecia areata with under or over 50% scalp involvement, alopecia totalis and alopecia universalis were represented in the patient cohort, which was mostly female. Libraries were pooled for sequencing, and per-sample TCR yields varied mainly because of small differences in library volumes within the pool. Peripheral blood TCR repertoire changes were tracked in vivo in alopecia patients during primary and secondary sensitization to the hapten diphenylcyclopropenone (DPC). Blood samples were taken from patients before sensitization (week 0) and at 2, 6 and about 24 weeks after DPC sensitization. Roughly 30 alopecia patients provided blood for TCR sequencing at one to four time points (pre-sensitization, 2, 6 and 24 weeks).

The time point label, as the study defines it: patch test 3, about 24 weeks after DPC sensitization. The treatment or condition label on this specimen signifies: therapeutic diphenylcyclopropenone sensitization with weekly scalp DPC. At each patch-test visit, blood was drawn before the patch test was applied. To be eligible, patients had to be aged 18 to 70, diagnosed with alopecia and judged suitable for DPC therapy, while pregnant patients were excluded. Total RNA was isolated from unfractionated whole blood collected in Tempus Blood RNA tubes. Findings and caveats that apply to the study as a whole: Repeated subsampling changed both the strength of the expansion versus patch-test correlation and the threshold at which the correlation became significant. No change with DPC sensitization was found in the number of TCRs above 1 in 1000 frequency, and no evidence of global repertoire structure alterations was found. Compared with pre-sensitization or healthy control sets, expanded TCRs formed significantly more large CDR3 similarity clusters, which is consistent with antigen-driven responses. Because every patient had alopecia, a presumed autoimmune disease, the patients' immune response might differ from that of healthy individuals. A positive correlation was found between the number of PT1 expanded TCRs and patch test score, with significance reached at thresholds 8, 16 and 32 but not 4.

V lost 6 bases and J lost 0 bases, and the count of bases not matched to a germline gene is 12. According to the germline V gene, CDR1 reads MNHEY and CDR2 reads SVGEGT. The CDR3 runs 17 residues from the cysteine to the phenylalanine. Just the 51-base CDR3 DNA is kept, in frame starting at base 1. Recombination connected TRBV6-2 or TRBV6-3 to TRBJ1-1, with TRBD1 matching 8 junction bases. The sequence came from a middle-aged woman with alopecia areata. Some clones in this sample may be carry-over from other donors' samples. The material sequenced was whole blood, taken in connection with sensitization to the hapten diphenylcyclopropenone (DPC). The CDR3 has the sequence CASRADRGPLMNTEAFF. The DNA reads TGTGCCAGCAGGGCAGACAGGGGCCCCCTCATGAACACTGAAGCTTTCTTT.